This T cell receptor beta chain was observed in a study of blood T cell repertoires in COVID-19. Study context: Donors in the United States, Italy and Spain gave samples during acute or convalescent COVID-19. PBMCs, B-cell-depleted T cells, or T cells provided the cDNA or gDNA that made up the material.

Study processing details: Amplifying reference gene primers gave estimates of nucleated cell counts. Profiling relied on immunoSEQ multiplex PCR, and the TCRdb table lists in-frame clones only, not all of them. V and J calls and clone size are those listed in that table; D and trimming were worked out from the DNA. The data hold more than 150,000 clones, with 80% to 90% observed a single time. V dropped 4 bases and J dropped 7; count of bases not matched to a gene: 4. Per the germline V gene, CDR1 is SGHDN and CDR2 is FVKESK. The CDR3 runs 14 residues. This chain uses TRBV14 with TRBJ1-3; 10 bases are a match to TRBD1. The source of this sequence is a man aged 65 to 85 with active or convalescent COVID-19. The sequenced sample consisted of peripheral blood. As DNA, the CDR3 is TGTGCCAGCAGCCGGGGACAGGGGAGGAACACCATATATTTT. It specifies CASSRGQGRNTIYF.